This T cell receptor (beta chain) comes out of a study of T cell repertoires in cytomegalovirus infection. The CDR3 runs to 15 residues. V shed 2 bases and J shed 2 bases, with 10 bases lying between them. Germline CDR1 and CDR2: MNHEY and SMNVEV (reference sequence). Study-wide results and limits: CMV carriers with the relevant HLA were identified by cumulative public TCR beta family frequency.

TCRdb independently ran MiXCR on the reads; one entry per CDR3 protein. In the table there are under 200,000 distinct CDR3 sequences, roughly 27% of which are singletons. As concerns this clonotype: The antigen remains unidentified.

Specimen: PBMCs. The rearrangement links TRBV27 to TRBJ1-5; D is unclear. The TCR comes from a human donor in good health (CMV status not recorded). Some clones in this sample may be carry-over from other donors' samples. CDR3 region: CASSLGGFGNQPQHF. CDR3 DNA: TGTGCCAGCAGTTTAGGAGGGTTCGGCAATCAGCCCCAGCATTTT.